Listed below are T cell receptor beta chains from one sample, sequenced in a study of T cell responses to AZD1222 COVID-19 vaccine. Clones were sequenced by immunoSEQ multiplex PCR, and TCRdb holds only the in-frame ones, with some missing. The sample has 150,000 to 200,000 clones; around 88% are singletons. Here the sequenced sample was peripheral blood, taken 28 days after the second AZD1222 dose. Receptor source: an adult who received the AZD1222 COVID-19 vaccine. Both conserved end residues are part of each CDR3. The D gene is left open where the match is weak. Clone size is stated in some rows and not others, as once, few, many or a class when expanded.

CASSLGGGLTDTQYF,TGTGCCAGCAGCCTGGGCGGGGGCCTCACAGATACGCAGTATTTT,.,.,TRBV4-2,TRBJ2-3
CASSRPDRATDTQYF,TGCGCCAGCAGCCGTCCGGACAGGGCCACAGATACGCAGTATTTT,TRBD1,.,TRBV5-1,TRBJ2-3
CASSSGQVRTANYGYTF,TGTGCCAGCAGCTCGGGACAGGTCCGAACTGCTAACTATGGCTACACCTTC,TRBD1,.,TRBV5-7,TRBJ1-2
CASSIGGQAHYEQYF,TGTGCCAGTAGTATCGGGGGACAGGCCCACTACGAGCAGTACTTC,TRBD1,.,TRBV19,TRBJ2-7
CASSIEGSSGNTIYF,TGTGCCAGTAGTATAGAGGGGAGCTCTGGAAACACCATATATTTT,.,once,TRBV19,TRBJ1-3
CASSGGPTNEKLFF,TGTGCCAGCAGTGGGGGGCCCACTAATGAAAAACTGTTTTTT,.,.,TRBV3-1/TRBV3-2,TRBJ1-4
CASSLATSRGANVLTF,TGTGCCAGCAGCTTAGCCACCTCACGGGGGGCCAACGTCCTGACTTTC,.,once,TRBV5-5,TRBJ2-6
CASSLASGLPHNEQFF,TGTGCCAGCAGCTTAGCATCGGGACTACCGCACAATGAGCAGTTCTTC,TRBD2,.,TRBV11-3,TRBJ2-1
CASSQSNPTGWDYGYTF,TGCGCCAGCAGTCAATCGAACCCCACAGGGTGGGACTATGGCTACACCTTC,.,.,TRBV23-1,TRBJ1-2
CASSLGGQGVIRYTF,TGTGCCAGCAGTTTAGGAGGACAGGGGGTAATCCGCTACACCTTC,TRBD1,.,TRBV28,TRBJ1-2
CASSSMRGGVYNEQFF,TGTGCCAGCAGCTCGATGCGGGGGGGCGTCTACAATGAGCAGTTCTTC,TRBD2,once,TRBV6-2/TRBV6-3,TRBJ2-1
CASSIDREGGYTF,TGTGCCAGTAGTATCGATCGGGAGGGCGGCTACACCTTC,.,.,TRBV19,TRBJ1-2
CASSPPRRGGTQETQYF,TGTGCCAGCTCACCACCGAGGCGGGGGGGCACCCAAGAGACCCAGTACTTC,TRBD2,once,TRBV18,TRBJ2-5
CASSLIGTGVSGELFF,TGTGCCAGCAGCTTAATCGGCACAGGGGTTTCCGGGGAGCTGTTTTTT,TRBD1,.,TRBV7-3,TRBJ2-2
CASSGQGAGELFF,TGTGCCAGCAGTGGACAGGGCGCCGGGGAGCTGTTTTTT,TRBD1,.,TRBV2,TRBJ2-2
CASSRQGDSNEKLFF,TGTGCCAGCAGTCGACAGGGGGATAGTAATGAAAAACTGTTTTTT,TRBD1,.,TRBV6-5,TRBJ1-4
CASSLERTSGGALAKNIQYF,TGTGCCAGCAGCTTAGAGCGGACTAGCGGGGGGGCGTTAGCCAAAAACATTCAGTACTTC,TRBD2,.,TRBV11-2,TRBJ2-4
CASRGQGALYEQYF,TGTGCCAGCCGTGGACAGGGGGCGTTATACGAGCAGTACTTC,TRBD1,.,TRBV19,TRBJ2-7
CASSQQSQNTEAFF,TGTGCCAGCAGCCAACAGAGCCAGAACACTGAAGCTTTCTTT,.,.,TRBV9,TRBJ1-1
CASSLYRGSDQPQHF,TGTGCCAGCAGTTTATATCGGGGGTCAGATCAGCCCCAGCATTTT,.,few,TRBV28,TRBJ1-5
CASSHGGRGSNQPQHF,TGTGCCAGCAGCCACGGGGGGCGGGGGTCCAATCAGCCCCAGCATTTT,.,.,TRBV3-1/TRBV3-2,TRBJ1-5
CASSLGRRSDTQYF,TGTGCCAGCAGCCTCGGGAGGCGGTCAGATACGCAGTATTTT,TRBD2,.,TRBV11-2,TRBJ2-3
CASSLGDSKNTEAFF,TGTGCCAGCAGCCTAGGGGACAGCAAAAACACTGAAGCTTTCTTT,TRBD1,.,TRBV2,TRBJ1-1
CASSLVGESPLHF,TGTGCCAGCAGTTTAGTCGGCGAATCACCCCTCCACTTT,.,.,TRBV12-3/TRBV12-4,TRBJ1-6
CASSLSGQGYEQYF,TGCGCCAGCAGCTTGTCAGGACAGGGCTACGAGCAGTACTTC,TRBD1,.,TRBV5-1,TRBJ2-7
CASSFQTGISTDTQYF,TGCGCCAGCAGCTTCCAGACAGGGATATCCACAGATACGCAGTATTTT,TRBD1,.,TRBV5-1,TRBJ2-3
CASSKRGTGGYEQYF,TGTGCCAGCAGTAAACGGGGGACAGGGGGATACGAGCAGTACTTC,TRBD1,.,TRBV28,TRBJ2-7
CASSLESGSTDTQYF,TGTGCCAGCAGCTTAGAGTCAGGGAGCACAGATACGCAGTATTTT,.,few,TRBV7-2,TRBJ2-3
CASSTAGQGQETQYF,TGTGCCAGTAGTACCGCGGGACAGGGTCAAGAGACCCAGTACTTC,TRBD1,.,TRBV19,TRBJ2-5
CASSQRTGGYGELFF,TGCGCCAGCAGCCAGAGGACAGGGGGCTACGGGGAGCTGTTTTTT,TRBD1,.,TRBV4-1,TRBJ2-2
CASTGQGVTEAFF,TGTGCCAGCACCGGACAGGGGGTCACTGAAGCTTTCTTT,TRBD1,.,TRBV2,TRBJ1-1
CASSDYGYTF,TGTGCCAGCAGTGACTATGGCTACACCTTC,.,.,TRBV2,TRBJ1-2
CATSRDWGTGGINNQPQHF,TGTGCCACCAGCAGAGATTGGGGAACAGGGGGGATTAACAATCAGCCCCAGCATTTT,TRBD1,.,TRBV15,TRBJ1-5
CASSENSGQGHEQYF,TGCGCCAGCAGTGAGAATTCGGGACAGGGCCACGAGCAGTACTTC,TRBD1,few,TRBV10-1,TRBJ2-7
CASRDRADTEAFF,TGTGCCAGCCGGGACAGGGCAGACACTGAAGCTTTCTTT,TRBD1,.,TRBV19,TRBJ1-1
CASSQVSSGGVSTDTQYF,TGTGCCAGCAGCCAAGTGTCTAGCGGGGGGGTTAGCACAGATACGCAGTATTTT,TRBD2,.,TRBV4-2,TRBJ2-3
CASSQDEGTDTQYF,TGTGCCAGCAGCCAAGATGAGGGGACAGATACGCAGTATTTT,.,.,TRBV4-2,TRBJ2-3
CASSSSGQPQHF,TGTGCCAGCAGCTCGTCGGGTCAGCCCCAGCATTTT,.,.,TRBV7-9,TRBJ1-5
CASSSPAAFAPETQYF,TGTGCCAGTAGTTCCCCCGCGGCATTTGCCCCCGAGACCCAGTACTTC,.,.,TRBV19,TRBJ2-5
CASRYAGTQVNYGYTF,TGTGCCAGCAGGTACGCGGGGACGCAGGTTAACTATGGCTACACCTTC,.,.,TRBV6-2/TRBV6-3,TRBJ1-2
CAWSVLEGETQYF,TGTGCCTGGAGTGTCCTCGAAGGGGAGACCCAGTACTTC,.,.,TRBV30,TRBJ2-5
CATSDGTSGGNTGELFF,TGTGCCACCAGTGATGGGACTAGCGGGGGGAACACCGGGGAGCTGTTTTTT,TRBD2,.,TRBV24-1,TRBJ2-2
CASSLVGPPNSPLHF,TGTGCCAGCAGCTTAGTGGGCCCGCCTAATTCACCCCTCCACTTT,.,.,TRBV7-2,TRBJ1-6
CASSERPNRIETQYF,TGCGCCAGCAGTGAAAGGCCGAATCGAATTGAGACCCAGTACTTC,.,.,TRBV10-1,TRBJ2-5
CASSSHSVNYEQYF,TGTGCCAGCAGTTCCCACAGTGTAAACTACGAGCAGTACTTC,.,.,TRBV6-2/TRBV6-3,TRBJ2-7
CASSAFSGGAPGELFF,TGTGCCAGCAGCGCCTTTAGCGGGGGGGCCCCCGGGGAGCTGTTTTTT,TRBD2,.,TRBV9,TRBJ2-2
CASRTLRTGARVQGYTF,TGTGCCAGCAGAACGCTACGGACAGGGGCGCGGGTCCAAGGCTACACCTTC,TRBD1,.,TRBV28,TRBJ1-2
CASSNRDRGFYNEQFF,TGTGCCAGCTCCAACCGGGACAGGGGCTTCTACAATGAGCAGTTCTTC,TRBD1,.,TRBV18,TRBJ2-1
CASNPTQGAGNEQFF,TGTGCCAGCAACCCGACCCAGGGGGCGGGCAATGAGCAGTTCTTC,TRBD1,.,TRBV13,TRBJ2-1
CASSWSYGDTIYF,TGTGCCAGCAGTTGGTCCTATGGGGACACCATATATTTT,.,.,TRBV12-3/TRBV12-4,TRBJ1-3
CASSYNRQGGTDTQYF,TGTGCCAGCAGTTACAACCGACAGGGAGGCACAGATACGCAGTATTTT,TRBD1,.,TRBV6-6,TRBJ2-3
CASSLLTSGANVLTF,TGTGCCAGCAGCCTTTTAACCTCTGGGGCCAACGTCCTGACTTTC,.,.,TRBV5-5,TRBJ2-6
CASSFALVNTEAFF,TGTGCCAGCAGTTTCGCTTTAGTAAACACTGAAGCTTTCTTT,.,.,TRBV28,TRBJ1-1
CASSKGTEGALSGNTIYF,TGTGCCAGCAGCAAAGGAACGGAGGGGGCCCTCTCTGGAAACACCATATATTTT,.,.,TRBV21-1,TRBJ1-3